This passage covers 27 T cell receptor beta chains from one sample sequenced in a study of T cell responses to AZD1222 COVID-19 vaccine (dated by TCRdb to 2020 to 2022). The time point label for this specimen denotes: baseline before first vaccination. The method was the immunoSEQ multiplex PCR assay. This is the immuneACCESS table as TCRdb keeps it, with only in-frame sequences that have V and J called. A part of the clones is gone; compared with another copy, unresolved V genes explain less than half, and the rest is unexplained. The sample has 95,000 to 150,000 clones on record, around 89% of them singletons. The ten largest clonotypes hold 4.2% of the sample. The source material was peripheral blood, sampled on day 0 of AZD1222 vaccination. Receptor source: an adult in good health.

The gene calls are TRBV18 and TRBJ1-1; no clear D. This CDR3 has 13 amino acids. From germline, CDR1 is KGHSH and CDR2 LQKENI. Between the trimmed V and J ends, which lost 2 bases and 7 bases, there was a span of 11 bases. CDR3 in amino acids: CASSPEHGGEAFF. The DNA of the CDR3 is TGTGCCAGCTCACCAGAGCACGGCGGTGAAGCTTTCTTT.

The V and J genes are TRBV9 and TRBJ1-6, with D possibly being TRBD1 (6 bases). This CDR3 comprises 16 residues. The V gene lost 0 bases and the J gene lost 7 bases, with 14 bases spanning the gap. Germline V gene lookup returns CDR1 SGDLS and CDR2 YYNGEE. The CDR3 spells CASSVAYRVSNSPLHF. The CDR3 nucleotides are TGTGCCAGCAGCGTAGCTTACAGGGTTAGCAATTCACCCCTCCACTTT.

This clone turned up a few times. The rearrangement uses TRBV6-4 and TRBJ1-5; D ambiguous. This CDR3 has 17 residues. Germline lookup yields CDR1 MRHNA and CDR2 SNTAGT. The V and J ends lost 6 bases and 4 bases respectively, with 22 bases between them. CDR3 protein: CASRIGQRGVRNQPQHF. The CDR3 bases are TGTGCCAGCAGGATTGGCCAACGCGGGGTGAGGAATCAGCCCCAGCATTTT.

The V and J genes are TRBV7-2 and TRBJ2-1, with D perhaps TRBD2 (6 bases). Germline values: CDR1 SGHTA, CDR2 FQGNSA. The CDR3 runs to 16 residues. Trimming took off 1 base at V and 4 bases at J, with 14 bases between the two ends. The CDR3 bases are TGTGCCAGCAGCTTAGGGAGCGGGTTTAATTACAATGAGCAGTTCTTC. This translates into CASSLGSGFNYNEQFF.

This clone appeared a single time. Written as DNA, the CDR3 is TGTGCCAGCAGCTTGATCGGAGGGTCTGGCTACACCTTC. It encodes CASSLIGGSGYTF. The gene calls are TRBV11-2 and TRBJ1-2; no reliable D call. Between the trimmed V and J ends, which lost 3 bases and 7 bases, there was a span of 12 bases. The germline gives CDR1 SGHAT, CDR2 FQNNGV. This CDR3 region has 13 residues.

V is TRBV7-2 and J is TRBJ2-3, with 11 bases lining up with TRBD2. The germline CDR1 and CDR2 sequences are SGHTA and FQGNSA. V shed 1 base, J shed 7 bases, and the junction held 13 bases outside the gene matches. The CDR3 spans 18 residues. In DNA, the CDR3 is TGTGCCAGCAGCTTAGTATGGGGTAGCGGGGGGGAAAGAAATACGCAGTATTTT. Its protein product is CASSLVWGSGGERNTQYF.

The chain is built from TRBV7-3 and TRBJ1-2, with TRBD1 identical over 10 bases. In germline, CDR1 is SGHTA, CDR2 FQGTGA. The trim removed 2 bases at V and 3 bases at J, leaving 3 bases unmatched. CDR3 length: 15 residues. In DNA, the CDR3 is TGTGCCAGCAGCTTAGGACAGGGGGAGGACTATGGCTACACCTTC. Translated, it gives CASSLGQGEDYGYTF. Variable domain in full (rest from reference TRBV7-3 and TRBJ1-2): GAGVSQTPSNKVTEKGKYVELRCDPISGHTALYWYRQSLGQGPEFLIYFQGTGAADDSGLPNDRFFAVRPEGSVSTLKIQRTERGDSAVYLCASSLGQGEDYGYTFGSGTRLTVV.

V usage is TRBV5-6 and J usage is TRBJ2-7, with D tentatively TRBD2 (6 bases). Germline CDR1 and CDR2: SGHDT and YYEEEE. The CDR3 covers 13 residues. V dropped 3 bases and J dropped 6 bases, with 13 bases sitting between them. The CDR3 protein is CASSSGLSREQYF. CDR3 DNA: TGTGCCAGCAGCTCGGGACTCTCCCGCGAGCAGTACTTC.

The chain uses TRBV6-2 or TRBV6-3 and TRBJ1-1; no clear D. The CDR3 length is 13 residues. Trimming pared 4 bases from V and 1 base from J, leaving 7 bases between. Germline V gene sequence: CDR1 MNHEY, CDR2 SVGEGT. The chain's CDR3 is CASSSGRNTEAFF. Written as DNA, the CDR3 is TGTGCCAGCAGTTCCGGACGGAACACTGAAGCTTTCTTT.

The V gene is TRBV18, the J gene TRBJ1-6, with D possibly matching TRBD1 (5 bases). This CDR3 has 15 amino acids. The germline V gene has CDR1 KGHSH and CDR2 LQKENI. V was pared by 4 bases and J by 7 bases, with 14 bases between. DNA of the CDR3: TGTGCCAGCTCACTTGCCCGGGACGGCAATTCACCCCTCCACTTT. Translation gives CASSLARDGNSPLHF.

The V and J genes are TRBV11-2 and TRBJ2-2; 7 nucleotides match TRBD2. This CDR3 has 16 residues. Germline CDR1 and CDR2: SGHAT and FQNNGV. V lost 0 bases, J lost 7 bases, and 8 bases stayed unmatched. The CDR3 loop is CASSLDGGRGVGELFF. As DNA, the CDR3 is TGTGCCAGCAGCTTAGACGGAGGGAGGGGTGTCGGGGAGCTGTTTTTT.

The rearrangement links TRBV6-2 or TRBV6-3 to TRBJ1-5; D is ambiguous. V lost 2 bases and J 6 bases, leaving 8 bases between the germline ends. CDR1 is MNHEY, CDR2 SVGEGT, per germline. The length of the CDR3 is 13 residues. Here the CDR3 reads CASSYGGFQPQHF. The CDR3, as DNA: TGTGCCAGCAGTTACGGTGGATTTCAGCCCCAGCATTTT.

This clone appeared a single time. The V and J genes are TRBV30 and TRBJ1-1; D remains ambiguous. This CDR3 comprises 13 residues. Germline V gives CDR1 GTSNPN, CDR2 SVGIG (reference sequence). V was cut by 0 bases and J by 5 bases, with 10 bases left in between. The CDR3 is CAWSVLSGTEAFF. CDR3 nucleotides: TGTGCCTGGAGTGTACTTTCGGGAACTGAAGCTTTCTTT.

J is TRBJ1-1 and V is TRBV19; no definite D call. Germline V lookup: CDR1 LNHDA, CDR2 SQIVND (reference sequence). V was trimmed by 2 bases and J by 3 bases, leaving 7 bases between them. The CDR3 spans 13 residues. The CDR3 DNA reads TGTGCCAGTAGTATAACGTTGGACACTGAAGCTTTCTTT. Its translation is CASSITLDTEAFF.

This clone was seen only once. The gene calls are TRBV7-2 and TRBJ2-5, with D possibly called TRBD1 or TRBD2 (5 bases each). CDR3 length: 13 amino acids. Trimming took off 2 bases at V and 4 bases at J, with 8 bases between the two ends. Looked up from germline, CDR1 is SGHTA and CDR2 is FQGNSA. The CDR3 DNA follows: TGTGCCAGCAGCTTACGGGGCGGAGAGACCCAGTACTTC. It codes for CASSLRGGETQYF.

J is TRBJ1-2 and V is TRBV24-1; D gene ambiguous. CDR3 length: 13 residues. Germline V gene sequence: CDR1 KGHDR, CDR2 SFDVKD. V was shortened by 9 bases and J by 3 bases, with 13 bases between the two germline ends. The CDR3: CATGIRVDYGYTF. Here the CDR3 DNA reads TGTGCCACCGGGATTAGGGTCGACTATGGCTACACCTTC.

The chain has TRBV28 and TRBJ1-1; the D gene is possibly TRBD1 (5 bases). V dropped 11 bases and J dropped 0 bases, with 19 bases sitting between them. This CDR3 has 15 residues. In germline, CDR1 is MDHEN, CDR2 SYDVKM. CDR3 coding DNA: TGTGCCTGGGGACGGGGCGATAGAATGAACACTGAAGCTTTCTTT. As protein: CAWGRGDRMNTEAFF.

The chain uses TRBV23-1 and TRBJ1-4; tentative D call: TRBD1 (5 bases). TRBV23-1 is sorted into the ORF group, with uncertain function. There are 19 residues in the CDR3. The ends were cut back, 5 bases at V and 7 bases at J, with 29 bases in the middle. The CDR3, as DNA: TGCGCCAGCAGTGAGGAACCCCACGGGGGGGTAACAAAACCTGAAAAACTGTTTTTT. Its protein is CASSEEPHGGVTKPEKLFF.

The chain has TRBV18 and TRBJ1-1; D not certain. In germline, CDR1 is KGHSH, CDR2 LQKENI. Trimming left V 3 bases short and J 0 bases short, with 8 bases between. The CDR3 consists of 14 residues. CDR3 sequence: CASSPALMNTEAFF. The CDR3, as DNA: TGTGCCAGCTCACCTGCACTAATGAACACTGAAGCTTTCTTT.

This clone appeared a few times. The rearrangement links TRBV27 to TRBJ1-1; D call uncertain. Trimming stripped 2 bases from V and 6 bases from J, with 16 bases between. Germline CDR1 MNHEY, CDR2 SMNVEV (reference sequence). This CDR3 region has 15 residues. The CDR3 nucleotides read TGTGCCAGCAGTTTACATGGCGCCGGACGGGCTGAAGCTTTCTTT. This codes for CASSLHGAGRAEAFF.

This clone has a single count. This chain joins TRBV6-5 and TRBJ1-4; D not certain. Germline assignment: CDR1 MNHEY and CDR2 SVGAGI. CDR3 length equals 14 residues. V shed 6 bases and J shed 0 bases, with 8 bases lying between them. CDR3 loop: CASSQYATNEKLFF. DNA for the CDR3: TGTGCCAGCAGCCAATATGCAACTAATGAAAAACTGTTTTTT.

The chain employs TRBV27 and TRBJ2-1, with D maybe TRBD2 (6 bases). Trimming took 2 bases from V and 7 from J, leaving 12 bases between them. The CDR3 runs to 14 residues. Germline V gives CDR1 MNHEY, CDR2 SMNVEV (reference sequence). CDR3 loop: CASSLAGPRNEQFF. The CDR3 DNA sequence: TGTGCCAGCAGTTTAGCGGGACCGCGGAATGAGCAGTTCTTC.

The chain joins TRBV27 to TRBJ2-6; the D gene is possibly TRBD2 (7 bases). The CDR3 has 21 residues. V was clipped by 7 bases and J by 1 base, with 29 bases between them. CDR1 and CDR2 (germline): MNHEY, SMNVEV (reference sequence). This CDR3 reads CASTEFRGGRPLLSGANVLTF. The CDR3 region has the DNA TGTGCCAGCACCGAGTTTAGGGGGGGCAGGCCTCTCCTTTCTGGGGCCAACGTCCTGACTTTC.

V usage is TRBV6-2 or TRBV6-3 and J usage is TRBJ1-2, with a weak D call TRBD1 (5 bases). V was shortened by 6 bases and J by 0 bases, with 17 bases between the two germline ends. CDR3 length: 16 residues. Germline V CDR1 and CDR2: MNHEY, SVGEGT. CDR3 DNA: TGTGCCAGCAGCAAACCTCCTGACAGTCCTAACTATGGCTACACCTTC. This codes for CASSKPPDSPNYGYTF.

CDR3 DNA: TGTGCCAGCAGCCAAGAGGTAGGAGGGGCTTCCCCAGCTTTCTTT. It translates to CASSQEVGGASPAFF. The chain has TRBV4-2 and TRBJ1-1; the D gene is possibly TRBD1 (5 bases). The CDR3 runs 15 residues. Germline CDR1 LGHNA, CDR2 YNFKEQ. The V and J ends lost 0 bases and 10 bases respectively, with 18 bases between them.

CDR3 amino acids: CASSLATGANTEAFF. The CDR3 nucleotides read TGCGCCAGCAGCTTGGCGACGGGAGCGAACACTGAAGCTTTCTTT. The gene calls are TRBV5-1 and TRBJ1-1; D remains ambiguous. Trimming shortened V by 0 bases and J by 1 base, and 10 bases separated the two germline ends. The CDR3 is 15 amino acids. Germline values: CDR1 SGHRS, CDR2 YFSETQ. The full variable domain, its missing parts supplied by reference TRBV5-1 and TRBJ1-1, is KAGVTQTPRYLIKTRGQQVTLSCSPISGHRSVSWYQQTPGQGLQFLFEYFSETQRNKGNFPGRFSGRQFSNSRSEMNVSTLELGDSALYLCASSLATGANTEAFFGQGTRLTVV.

This chain connects TRBV9 to TRBJ1-6; D is ambiguous. CDR1 SGDLS and CDR2 YYNGEE come from the germline V gene. This CDR3 region has 13 residues. V lost 2 bases and J 11 bases, leaving 11 bases between the germline ends. CDR3 nucleotides: TGTGCCAGCAGCGTCCACTTGATACCACCCCTCCACTTT. Protein product: CASSVHLIPPLHF. The full variable domain, its missing parts supplied by reference TRBV9 and TRBJ1-6, is DSGVTQTPKHLITATGQRVTLRCSPRSGDLSVYWYQQSLDQGLQFLIQYYNGEERAKGNILERFSAQQFPDLHSELNLSSLELGDSALYFCASSVHLIPPLHFGNGTRLTVT.